At least ten counts were recorded for the clone carrying this T cell receptor beta chain. Its antigen is unidentified. Via MiXCR, TCRdb re-called the 5' RACE reads, giving one row per CDR3 protein. The table shows about 340,000 distinct CDR3 sequences, with 8% to 10% occurring only once. This entry comes from a study of T cells after yellow fever vaccination. Overall study context: When fractions had low cell numbers, they were prepared with SMART-Seq v4 Ultra Low Input.

Study-wide points: Sorted repertoires could include abundant contaminating clonotypes from bulk cells. Post-booster reappearance was seen for most primary-vaccination clones (just over 95% CD4, roughly 91% CD8).

In germline, CDR1 is SGHKS, CDR2 YYEKEE (reference sequence). Trimming shortened V by 2 bases and J by 4 bases, and 9 bases separated the two germline ends. The CDR3 extends over 13 amino acids. The TCR originated in a man aged 18 to 30 who received the YFV17D yellow fever vaccine. The sample in question was PBMCs, obtained on the day of the first yellow fever vaccination. The V and J genes are TRBV5-5 and TRBJ1-2, with D possibly being TRBD1 (6 bases). The chain's CDR3 is CASSFDRSYGYTF. DNA for the CDR3: TGTGCCAGCAGCTTCGACAGGAGCTATGGCTACACCTTC. Filled out from reference TRBV5-5 and TRBJ1-2, the complete variable domain reads DAGVTQSPTHLIKTRGQQVTLRCSPISGHKSVSWYQQVLGQGPQFIFQYYEKEERGRGNFPDRFSARQFPNYSSELNVNALLLGDSALYLCASSFDRSYGYTFGSGTRLTVV.